Below, one T cell receptor beta chain is given with its context. This specimen belongs to a study of control samples from healthy donors and cancer patients. Germline values: CDR1 MDHEN, CDR2 SYDVKM. V lost 4 bases to trimming and J lost 5 bases, with 15 bases between them. CDR3 length: 15 residues. Sequencing was performed with immunoSEQ multiplex PCR; in TCRdb, only in-frame clones are kept and a portion is missing. The sample holds about 92,000 clones, about four fifths seen once. The chain employs TRBV28 and TRBJ2-1; possibly TRBD2 for D (6 bases). What was sequenced was blood. The TCR originated in an older woman in good health. The CDR3 loop is CASSSPVTRNNEQFF. The CDR3 coding sequence is TGTGCCAGCAGTTCGCCCGTGACTAGGAACAATGAGCAGTTCTTC.